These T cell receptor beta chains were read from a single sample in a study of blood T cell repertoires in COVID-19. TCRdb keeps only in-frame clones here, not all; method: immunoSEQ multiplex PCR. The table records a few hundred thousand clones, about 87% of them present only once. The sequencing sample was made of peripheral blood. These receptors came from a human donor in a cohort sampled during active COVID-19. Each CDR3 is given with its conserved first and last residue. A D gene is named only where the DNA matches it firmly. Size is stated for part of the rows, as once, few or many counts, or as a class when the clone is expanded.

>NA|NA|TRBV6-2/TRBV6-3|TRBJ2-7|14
TGTGCCAGCAGTTACCCGGGAAGCTCCTACGAGCAGTACTTC
CASSYPGSSYEQYF
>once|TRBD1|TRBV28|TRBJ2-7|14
TGTGCCAGCAGCCCCCCGACAGGGGTCTACGAGCAGTACTTC
CASSPPTGVYEQYF
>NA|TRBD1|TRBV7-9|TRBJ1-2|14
TGTGCCAGCAGCCAAGGGACAGGGGGCGGTGGCTACACCTTC
CASSQGTGGGGYTF
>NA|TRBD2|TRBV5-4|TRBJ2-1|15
TGTGCCAGCAGCTTAGGAGCGGGGGGGCTCAATGAGCAGTTCTTC
CASSLGAGGLNEQFF
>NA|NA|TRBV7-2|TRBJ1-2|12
TGTGCCAGCAGCACCGACAGGCGGGGCTACACCTTC
CASSTDRRGYTF
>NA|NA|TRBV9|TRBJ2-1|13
TGTGCCAGCAAGGAGCGCGGGGACAATGAGCAGTTCTTC
CASKERGDNEQFF
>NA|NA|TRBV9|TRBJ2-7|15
TGTGCCAGCAGCGCTACACCGGGACTGCCCTACGAGCAGTACTTC
CASSATPGLPYEQYF
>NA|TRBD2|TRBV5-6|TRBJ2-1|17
TGTGCCAGCAGCTTGGACCTGGCGGGGGGTTCCTACAATGAGCAGTTCTTC
CASSLDLAGGSYNEQFF
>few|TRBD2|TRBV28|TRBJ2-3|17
TGTGCCAGCAGTTTAAGTCGGGCCGGGGGGGCCACAGATACGCAGTATTTT
CASSLSRAGGATDTQYF
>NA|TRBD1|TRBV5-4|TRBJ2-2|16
TGTGCCAGCAGCTTGGAACAGGGGGGCGGCAGCGGGGAGCTGTTTTTT
CASSLEQGGGSGELFF
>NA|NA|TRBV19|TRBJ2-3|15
TGTGCCAGTAGTATCGGCGGGGGCCCTAAGGATACGCAGTATTTT
CASSIGGGPKDTQYF
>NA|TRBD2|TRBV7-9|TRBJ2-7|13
TGTGCCAGCAGCTCGGGACTAGCAGGCGAGCAGTACTTC
CASSSGLAGEQYF
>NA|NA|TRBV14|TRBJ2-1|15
TGTGCCAGCAGCCAAGCAGGGATCGCCTACAATGAGCAGTTCTTC
CASSQAGIAYNEQFF
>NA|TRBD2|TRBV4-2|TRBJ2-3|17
TGTGCCAGCAGCCAAGAAGCCCCCGGCGGGAGCGCAGATACGCAGTATTTT
CASSQEAPGGSADTQYF
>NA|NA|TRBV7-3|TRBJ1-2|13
TGTGCCAGCAGCCCCTCGCGGGCCTATGGCTACACCTTC
CASSPSRAYGYTF
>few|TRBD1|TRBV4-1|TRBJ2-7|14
TGCGCCAGCAGTACCGGGACAGGTCCCTACGAGCAGTACTTC
CASSTGTGPYEQYF
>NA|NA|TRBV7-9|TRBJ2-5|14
TGTGCCAGCAGCTTAGCGCTGGCCCCAGAGACCCAGTACTTC
CASSLALAPETQYF
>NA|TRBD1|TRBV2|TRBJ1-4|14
TGTGCCAGCAGTTTGCAAGGGGGCAGCGAAAAACTGTTTTTT
CASSLQGGSEKLFF
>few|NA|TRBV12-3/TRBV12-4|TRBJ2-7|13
TGTGCCAGCAGTTTCCGGGGATCCTACGAGCAGTACTTC
CASSFRGSYEQYF
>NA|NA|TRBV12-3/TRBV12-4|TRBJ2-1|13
TGTGCCAGCAGTTTAGGAGGTCTGGTTGAGCAGTTCTTC
CASSLGGLVEQFF
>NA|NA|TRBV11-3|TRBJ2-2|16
TGTGCCAGCAGCCGCGGGTCTAGCGCGAACACCGGGGAGCTGTTTTTT
CASSRGSSANTGELFF
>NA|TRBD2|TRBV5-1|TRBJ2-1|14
TGCGCCAGCAGCTCTAGCGGCTCCTACAATGAGCAGTTCTTC
CASSSSGSYNEQFF
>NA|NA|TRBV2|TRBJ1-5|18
TGTGCCAGCAGTGAAGAGGTCGTGGGGCGTCAGATCAATCAGCCCCAGCATTTT
CASSEEVVGRQINQPQHF
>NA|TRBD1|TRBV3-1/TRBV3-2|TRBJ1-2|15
TGTGCCAGCAGCCCGGGGACAGCAACTAACTATGGCTACACCTTC
CASSPGTATNYGYTF
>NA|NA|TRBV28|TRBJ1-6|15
TGTGCCAGCATGCCCCCGGGACTCTATAATTCACCCCTCCACTTT
CASMPPGLYNSPLHF
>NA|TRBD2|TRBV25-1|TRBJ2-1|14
TGTGCCAGCAGTGATTGGGGGGGGTACAATGAGCAGTTCTTC
CASSDWGGYNEQFF
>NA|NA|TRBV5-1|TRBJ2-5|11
TGCGCCAGCAGCTTGGCTGAGACCCAGTACTTC
CASSLAETQYF
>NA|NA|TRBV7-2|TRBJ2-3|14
TGTGCCAGCAGCTTAGTGGGCCGTGCGGATACGCAGTATTTT
CASSLVGRADTQYF
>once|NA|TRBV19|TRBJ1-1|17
TGTGCCAGTAGTATCCCGGGGAATGGCAGGAGGAACACTGAAGCTTTCTTT
CASSIPGNGRRNTEAFF
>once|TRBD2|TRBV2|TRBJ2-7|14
TGTGCCAGCAGGGGACTAGCGGGAGTCTACGAGCAGTACTTC
CASRGLAGVYEQYF
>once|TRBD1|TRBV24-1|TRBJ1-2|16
TGTGCCACCAGTGAACCCCAGGACAGGATACGATATGGCTACACCTTC
CATSEPQDRIRYGYTF
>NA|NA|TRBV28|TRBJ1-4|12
TGTGCCAGCAGTCCAGCTAATGAAAAACTGTTTTTT
CASSPANEKLFF
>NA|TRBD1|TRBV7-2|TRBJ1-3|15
TGTGCCAGCAGCTCCGGGACAGGCTCTGGAAACACCATATATTTT
CASSSGTGSGNTIYF
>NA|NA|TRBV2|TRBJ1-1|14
TGTGCCAGCAGCCCCAAATCGGTGAACACTGAAGCTTTCTTT
CASSPKSVNTEAFF
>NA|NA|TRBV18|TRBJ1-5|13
TGTGCCAGCTCACCGGACTTAGATCAGCCCCAGCATTTT
CASSPDLDQPQHF
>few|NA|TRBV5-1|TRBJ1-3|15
TGCGCCAGCAGTCCCGGCGGGATCTCTGGAAACACCATATATTTT
CASSPGGISGNTIYF
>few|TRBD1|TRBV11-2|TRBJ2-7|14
TGTGCCAGCAGCTTAGGACAGGGGGCGTGGGAGCAGTACTTC
CASSLGQGAWEQYF
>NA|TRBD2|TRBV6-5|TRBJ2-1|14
TGTGCCAGCAGTCGGCTAGCGGGCTACAATGAGCAGTTCTTC
CASSRLAGYNEQFF
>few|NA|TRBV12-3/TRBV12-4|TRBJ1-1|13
TGTGCCAGCAGTTCAATGTGGAACACTGAAGCTTTCTTT
CASSSMWNTEAFF
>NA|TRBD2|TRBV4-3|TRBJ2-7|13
TGCGCCAGCAGCCAAGTAACTAGCGACGAGCAGTACTTC
CASSQVTSDEQYF
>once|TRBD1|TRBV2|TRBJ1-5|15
TGTGCCAGCAGTGTTACAGGGGGGGTAGTCCAGCCCCAGCATTTT
CASSVTGGVVQPQHF
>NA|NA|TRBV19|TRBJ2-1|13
TGTGCCAGTAGTATGTATTCAGACAATGAGCAGTTCTTC
CASSMYSDNEQFF
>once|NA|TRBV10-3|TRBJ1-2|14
TGTGCCATCAGTGAGTCGGTACTGAACTATGGCTACACCTTC
CAISESVLNYGYTF